This is a list of T cell receptor beta chains from one sample in a study of cytomegalovirus exposure and HLA in healthy donors. Only in-frame clones appear in the TCRdb table, and some are missing; sequencing was by immunoSEQ multiplex PCR. The sample lists about 140,000 clones, around 90% occurring once. What was sequenced was PBMCs. The receptors here all came from a woman aged 40 to 49 in good health and CMV-seronegative. Both conserved end residues are part of each CDR3. Fields, in order: CDR3 protein, CDR3 DNA, J gene, V gene, D gene, clone size. The D gene is left open where the match is weak. The listing skips clone size in some rows; elsewhere it reads once, few, many or a size class.

CDR3: CASSLRTAEFF
DNA: TGTGCCAGCAGCTTAAGAACAGCCGAGTTCTTC
J: TRBJ2-1
V: TRBV11-2
D: .
size: .

CDR3: CASSGPGQGRSEQYF
DNA: TGTGCCAGCTCAGGACCGGGACAGGGGCGGTCCGAGCAGTACTTC
J: TRBJ2-7
V: TRBV18
D: TRBD1
size: .

CDR3: CASSLLTSGVDLEQYF
DNA: TGTGCCAGCAGCCTCCTTACTAGCGGAGTTGACTTGGAGCAGTACTTC
J: TRBJ2-7
V: TRBV7-9
D: TRBD2
size: .

CDR3: CASSPGTSGRSYNEQFF
DNA: TGTGCCAGCAGCCCAGGGACTAGCGGGAGATCCTACAATGAGCAGTTCTTC
J: TRBJ2-1
V: TRBV7-9
D: TRBD2
size: .

CDR3: CASSQGAGVLQETQYF
DNA: TGTGCTAGCAGCCAGGGAGCGGGGGTTCTCCAAGAGACCCAGTACTTC
J: TRBJ2-5
V: TRBV7-7
D: TRBD2
size: .

CDR3: CASFQGSNQPQHF
DNA: TGTGCCAGCTTCCAGGGTAGCAATCAGCCCCAGCATTTT
J: TRBJ1-5
V: TRBV6-1
D: .
size: .

CDR3: CASSEYPEGTEAFF
DNA: TGTGCCAGCAGTGAATACCCCGAGGGTACTGAAGCTTTCTTT
J: TRBJ1-1
V: TRBV25-1
D: .
size: few

CDR3: CASSHSGRAIYEQYF
DNA: TGTGCCAGCAGCCATAGCGGGAGGGCGATCTACGAGCAGTACTTC
J: TRBJ2-7
V: TRBV7-8
D: TRBD2
size: .

CDR3: CASSLAGHPSTDTQYF
DNA: TGTGCCAGCAGCTTGGCCGGACACCCAAGCACAGATACGCAGTATTTT
J: TRBJ2-3
V: TRBV5-5
D: .
size: .

CDR3: CASRRTGGDYEQYF
DNA: TGTGCCAGCAGGCGGACAGGGGGCGATTACGAGCAGTACTTC
J: TRBJ2-7
V: TRBV6-6
D: TRBD1
size: .

CDR3: CASRRTGVNEQFF
DNA: TGTGCCAGCAGAAGGACAGGGGTCAATGAGCAGTTCTTC
J: TRBJ2-1
V: TRBV13
D: TRBD1
size: .

CDR3: CASSPGRELSEQYF
DNA: TGTGCCAGCTCACCTGGGCGGGAGTTGAGCGAGCAGTACTTC
J: TRBJ2-7
V: TRBV18
D: TRBD2
size: .

CDR3: CAISDQENIQYF
DNA: TGTGCCATCAGCGACCAGGAAAACATTCAGTACTTC
J: TRBJ2-4
V: TRBV10-3
D: .
size: .

CDR3: CAWSVRRRAFF
DNA: TGTGCCTGGAGTGTACGTCGGAGGGCTTTCTTT
J: TRBJ1-1
V: TRBV30
D: .
size: once

CDR3: CASKDSVSGTEAFF
DNA: TGTGCCAGCAAAGATTCCGTATCAGGCACTGAAGCTTTCTTT
J: TRBJ1-1
V: TRBV28
D: .
size: .

CDR3: CASSLFSGRGTDTQYF
DNA: TGTGCCAGCAGTTTATTTAGCGGGAGAGGCACAGATACGCAGTATTTT
J: TRBJ2-3
V: TRBV27
D: TRBD2
size: .

CDR3: CASSEAGFSYNEQFF
DNA: TGTGCCAGCAGTGAAGCGGGATTCTCCTACAATGAGCAGTTCTTC
J: TRBJ2-1
V: TRBV25-1
D: .
size: .

CDR3: CASSAQGQGGNTIYF
DNA: TGTGCCAGCAGCGCCCAAGGACAGGGGGGAAACACCATATATTTT
J: TRBJ1-3
V: TRBV7-2
D: TRBD1
size: .

CDR3: CASRLWAGDQPQHF
DNA: TGTGCCAGCAGGCTATGGGCGGGGGATCAGCCCCAGCATTTT
J: TRBJ1-5
V: TRBV7-2
D: .
size: .

CDR3: CASSLSLAGVNEQFF
DNA: TGTGCCAGCAGCTTGAGCCTAGCGGGAGTTAATGAGCAGTTCTTC
J: TRBJ2-1
V: TRBV5-6
D: TRBD2
size: .

CDR3: CSSSMTGGIQETQYF
DNA: TGTTCCAGCAGCATGACGGGAGGAATCCAAGAGACCCAGTACTTC
J: TRBJ2-5
V: TRBV7-9
D: TRBD2
size: .

CDR3: CASSPWTGAYNEQFF
DNA: TGTGCCAGCAGCCCCTGGACAGGGGCCTACAATGAGCAGTTCTTC
J: TRBJ2-1
V: TRBV5-6
D: TRBD1
size: .

CDR3: CASSFPGGFSGNTIYF
DNA: TGTGCCAGCAGTTTCCCAGGGGGGTTCTCTGGAAACACCATATATTTT
J: TRBJ1-3
V: TRBV6-6
D: TRBD1
size: .

CDR3: CASSVGSTARGETQYF
DNA: TGTGCCAGCAGCGTAGGTTCGACTGCCCGAGGGGAGACCCAGTACTTC
J: TRBJ2-5
V: TRBV9
D: .
size: .

CDR3: CASSQEGTESSYEQYF
DNA: TGCGCCAGCAGCCAAGAAGGGACAGAGTCTTCCTACGAGCAGTACTTC
J: TRBJ2-7
V: TRBV4-1
D: TRBD1
size: .

CDR3: CASSILADYEQYF
DNA: TGTGCCAGTAGTATCTTGGCGGACTACGAGCAGTACTTC
J: TRBJ2-7
V: TRBV19
D: .
size: .

CDR3: CSVPPSLCYEQYF
DNA: TGCAGCGTTCCCCCTAGCTTATGCTACGAGCAGTACTTC
J: TRBJ2-7
V: TRBV29-1
D: .
size: .

CDR3: CASSLRGLDTGELFF
DNA: TGTGCCAGCAGCTTGCGCGGGCTGGACACCGGGGAGCTGTTTTTT
J: TRBJ2-2
V: TRBV5-4
D: .
size: few

CDR3: CASSSSLAGETQYF
DNA: TGCGCCAGCAGCTCTTCACTAGCGGGCGAGACCCAGTACTTC
J: TRBJ2-5
V: TRBV5-1
D: TRBD2
size: .

CDR3: CASSKRQLNNSPLHF
DNA: TGTGCCAGCAGCAAAAGACAGCTCAATAATTCACCCCTCCACTTT
J: TRBJ1-6
V: TRBV7-8
D: .
size: .

CDR3: CASSRTGQGNQPQHF
DNA: TGTGCCAGCAGCCGGACGGGACAGGGGAATCAGCCCCAGCATTTT
J: TRBJ1-5
V: TRBV4-2
D: TRBD1
size: .

CDR3: CASSQDNGVGSDTQYF
DNA: TGTGCCAGCAGCCAAGATAACGGGGTTGGATCGGATACGCAGTATTTT
J: TRBJ2-3
V: TRBV4-2
D: .
size: few

CDR3: CAISEGGGKYEQYF
DNA: TGTGCCATCAGTGAAGGAGGGGGCAAGTACGAGCAGTACTTC
J: TRBJ2-7
V: TRBV10-3
D: .
size: .

CDR3: CASSVEGSGRAYNEQFF
DNA: TGTGCCAGCAGCGTAGAGGGGAGCGGGAGGGCGTACAATGAGCAGTTCTTC
J: TRBJ2-1
V: TRBV9
D: TRBD2
size: .

CDR3: CASVRRVAGALGNTIYF
DNA: TGTGCCAGCGTCCGAAGGGTGGCGGGGGCGCTTGGAAACACCATATATTTT
J: TRBJ1-3
V: TRBV2
D: .
size: .

CDR3: CASSIVYEQYF
DNA: TGTGCCAGCAGCATCGTTTACGAGCAGTACTTC
J: TRBJ2-7
V: TRBV7-8
D: .
size: few

CDR3: CASSFNFESGDFF
DNA: TGTGCCAGCAGCTTTAATTTTGAGTCGGGGGACTTCTTC
J: TRBJ2-1
V: TRBV7-9
D: .
size: once

CDR3: CASSLQGGAYEQYF
DNA: TGTGCCAGCAGCTTACAGGGAGGGGCCTACGAGCAGTACTTC
J: TRBJ2-7
V: TRBV7-9
D: TRBD2
size: .

CDR3: CASRPGQVGWGETQYF
DNA: TGTGCCAGCAGACCGGGACAGGTTGGATGGGGAGAGACCCAGTACTTC
J: TRBJ2-5
V: TRBV27
D: TRBD1
size: .

CDR3: CASSLSFGGLAAQETQYF
DNA: TGTGCCAGCAGTTTGAGTTTCGGTGGTCTAGCGGCTCAAGAGACCCAGTACTTC
J: TRBJ2-5
V: TRBV27
D: TRBD2
size: .

CDR3: CASSDPSGTSYEQYF
DNA: TGTGCCAGCAGTGACCCTAGCGGGACCTCCTACGAGCAGTACTTC
J: TRBJ2-7
V: TRBV25-1
D: TRBD2
size: .

CDR3: CASRPGQQNTEAFF
DNA: TGTGCCAGCAGACCCGGACAGCAGAACACTGAAGCTTTCTTT
J: TRBJ1-1
V: TRBV6-6
D: .
size: .

CDR3: CASSYQGASEQYF
DNA: TGTGCCAGCAGTTATCAGGGGGCCTCCGAGCAGTACTTC
J: TRBJ2-7
V: TRBV27
D: TRBD1
size: .

CDR3: CASKDTSSGNTIYF
DNA: TGTGCCAGCAAAGACACCAGCTCTGGAAACACCATATATTTT
J: TRBJ1-3
V: TRBV6-5
D: .
size: .

CDR3: CAISSLAPLGSSYEQYF
DNA: TGTGCCATCAGTTCTTTGGCTCCGCTGGGGAGCTCCTACGAGCAGTACTTC
J: TRBJ2-7
V: TRBV10-3
D: .
size: .

CDR3: CASSKELRRSYNSPLHF
DNA: TGTGCCAGCAGTAAGGAGCTAAGGAGGTCCTATAATTCACCCCTCCACTTT
J: TRBJ1-6
V: TRBV27
D: .
size: .

CDR3: CASSLDGYSNQPQHF
DNA: TGTGCCAGCAGCTTAGACGGTTATAGCAATCAGCCCCAGCATTTT
J: TRBJ1-5
V: TRBV11-3
D: .
size: once

CDR3: CASSTPPAGNSPLHF
DNA: TGTGCCAGCAGTACCCCCCCGGCGGGCAATTCACCCCTCCACTTT
J: TRBJ1-6
V: TRBV28
D: .
size: .

CDR3: CASSTSGRVNNEQFF
DNA: TGTGCCAGTAGTACTAGCGGGAGGGTGAACAATGAGCAGTTCTTC
J: TRBJ2-1
V: TRBV19
D: TRBD2
size: .

CDR3: CSAVQGYEQYF
DNA: TGCAGTGCTGTACAGGGCTACGAGCAGTACTTC
J: TRBJ2-7
V: TRBV20-1
D: .
size: .

CDR3: CASSRGTGELFF
DNA: TGTGCCAGCAGTAGGGGTACCGGGGAGCTGTTTTTT
J: TRBJ2-2
V: TRBV6-5
D: .
size: .

CDR3: CASSLAQGDTDTQYF
DNA: TGCGCCAGCAGCTTGGCGCAGGGGGACACAGATACGCAGTATTTT
J: TRBJ2-3
V: TRBV5-1
D: TRBD1
size: .

CDR3: CASSSQGYGYTF
DNA: TGTGCCAGCAGTTCACAGGGGTATGGCTACACCTTC
J: TRBJ1-2
V: TRBV28
D: TRBD1
size: .